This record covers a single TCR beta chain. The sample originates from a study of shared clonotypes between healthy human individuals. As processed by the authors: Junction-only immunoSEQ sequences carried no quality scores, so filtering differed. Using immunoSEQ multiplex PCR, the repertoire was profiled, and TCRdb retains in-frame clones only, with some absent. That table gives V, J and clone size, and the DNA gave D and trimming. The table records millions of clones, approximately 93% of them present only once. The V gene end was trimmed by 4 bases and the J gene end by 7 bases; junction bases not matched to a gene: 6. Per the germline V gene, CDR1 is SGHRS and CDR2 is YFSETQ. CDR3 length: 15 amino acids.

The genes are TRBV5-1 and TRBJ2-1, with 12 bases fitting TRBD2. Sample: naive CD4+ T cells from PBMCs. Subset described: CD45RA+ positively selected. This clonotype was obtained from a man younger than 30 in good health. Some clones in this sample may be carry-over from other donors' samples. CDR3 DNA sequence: TGCGCCAGCAGCAGTACTAGCGGGAGGACGAATGAGCAGTTCTTC. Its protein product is CASSSTSGRTNEQFF.